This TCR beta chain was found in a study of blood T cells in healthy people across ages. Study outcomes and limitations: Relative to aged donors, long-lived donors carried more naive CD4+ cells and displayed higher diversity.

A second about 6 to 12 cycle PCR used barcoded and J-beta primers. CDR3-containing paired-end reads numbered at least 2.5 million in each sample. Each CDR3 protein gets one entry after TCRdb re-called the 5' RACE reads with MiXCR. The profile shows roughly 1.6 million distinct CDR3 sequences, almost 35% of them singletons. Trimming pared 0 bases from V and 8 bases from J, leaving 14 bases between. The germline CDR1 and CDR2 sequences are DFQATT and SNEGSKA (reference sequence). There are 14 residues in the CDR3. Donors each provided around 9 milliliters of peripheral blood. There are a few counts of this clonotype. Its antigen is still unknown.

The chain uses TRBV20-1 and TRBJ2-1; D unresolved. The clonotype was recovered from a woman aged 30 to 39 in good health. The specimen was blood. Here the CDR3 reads CSARDQRNFHEQFF. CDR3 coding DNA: TGCAGTGCTAGAGACCAGAGGAACTTCCATGAGCAGTTCTTC.